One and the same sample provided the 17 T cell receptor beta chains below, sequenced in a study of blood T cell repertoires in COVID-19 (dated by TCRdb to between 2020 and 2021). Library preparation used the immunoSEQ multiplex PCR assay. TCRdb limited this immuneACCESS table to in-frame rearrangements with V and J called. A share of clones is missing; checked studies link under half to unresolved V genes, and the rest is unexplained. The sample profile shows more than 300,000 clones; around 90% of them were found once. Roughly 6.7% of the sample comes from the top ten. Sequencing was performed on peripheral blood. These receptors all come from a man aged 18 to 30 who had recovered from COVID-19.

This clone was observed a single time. CDR3 DNA: TGTGCCAGCAGTGGTTATAACGAGCAGTACTTC. Residues: CASSGYNEQYF. The rearrangement links TRBV2 to TRBJ2-7; no definite D call. The CDR3 length is 11 residues. V was pared by 4 bases and J by 5 bases, with 6 bases between. Germline V gene data show CDR1 as SNHLY and CDR2 as FYNNEI.

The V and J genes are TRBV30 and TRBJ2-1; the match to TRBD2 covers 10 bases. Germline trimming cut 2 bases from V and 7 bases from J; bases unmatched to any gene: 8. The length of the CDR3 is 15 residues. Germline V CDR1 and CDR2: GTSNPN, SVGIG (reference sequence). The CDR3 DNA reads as TGTGCCTGGAGTTGGAAGCTAGCGGGAGAGAATGAGCAGTTCTTC. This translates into CAWSWKLAGENEQFF.

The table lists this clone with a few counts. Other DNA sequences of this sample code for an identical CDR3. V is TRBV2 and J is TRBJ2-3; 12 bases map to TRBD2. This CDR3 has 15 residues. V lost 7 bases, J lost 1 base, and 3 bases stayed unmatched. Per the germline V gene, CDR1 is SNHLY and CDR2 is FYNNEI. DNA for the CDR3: TGTGCCAGCACCCGACTAGCGGGGGGCACAGATACGCAGTATTTT. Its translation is CASTRLAGGTDTQYF.

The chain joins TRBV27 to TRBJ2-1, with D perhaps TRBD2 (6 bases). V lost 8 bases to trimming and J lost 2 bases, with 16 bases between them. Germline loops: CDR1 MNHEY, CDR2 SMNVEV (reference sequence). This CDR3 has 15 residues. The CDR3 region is CASQRNGSPYNEQFF. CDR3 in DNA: TGTGCCAGCCAAAGAAACGGGAGCCCCTACAATGAGCAGTTCTTC.

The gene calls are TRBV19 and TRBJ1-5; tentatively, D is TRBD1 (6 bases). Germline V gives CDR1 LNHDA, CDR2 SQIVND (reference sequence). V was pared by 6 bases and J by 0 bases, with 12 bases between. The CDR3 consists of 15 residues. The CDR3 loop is CASRRQADSNQPQHF. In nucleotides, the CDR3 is TGTGCCAGTAGAAGACAGGCGGATAGCAATCAGCCCCAGCATTTT. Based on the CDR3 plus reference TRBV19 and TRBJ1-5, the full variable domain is DGGITQSPKYLFRKEGQNVTLSCEQNLNHDAMYWYRQDPGQGLRLIYYSQIVNDFQKGDIAEGYSVSREKKESFPLTVTSAQKNPTAFYLCASRRQADSNQPQHFGDGTRLSIL.

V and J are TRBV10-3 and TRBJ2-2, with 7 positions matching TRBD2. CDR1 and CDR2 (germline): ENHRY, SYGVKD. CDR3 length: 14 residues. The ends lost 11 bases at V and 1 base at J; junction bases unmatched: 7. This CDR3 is CAVPSGQNTGELFF. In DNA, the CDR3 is TGTGCCGTACCTAGCGGCCAGAACACCGGGGAGCTGTTTTTT.

The CDR3 DNA is TGCGCAGGGGGGCCCCCAGATACGCAGTATTTT. Amino acids: CAGGPPDTQYF. This rearrangement joins TRBV20-1 to TRBJ2-3, with D perhaps TRBD1 (7 bases). Per the germline V gene, CDR1 is DFQATT and CDR2 is SNEGSKA (reference sequence). The CDR3 has 11 residues.

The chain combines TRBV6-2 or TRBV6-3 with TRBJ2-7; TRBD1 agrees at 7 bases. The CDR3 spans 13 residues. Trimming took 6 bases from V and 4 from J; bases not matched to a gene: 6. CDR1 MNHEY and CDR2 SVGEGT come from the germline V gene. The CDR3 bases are TGTGCCAGCAGCAAAGGGACAGCTTACGAGCAGTACTTC. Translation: CASSKGTAYEQYF.

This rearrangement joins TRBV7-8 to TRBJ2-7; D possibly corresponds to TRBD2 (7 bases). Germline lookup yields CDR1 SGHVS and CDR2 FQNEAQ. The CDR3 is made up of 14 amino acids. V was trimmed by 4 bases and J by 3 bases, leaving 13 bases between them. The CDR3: CASSSSGEGYEQYF. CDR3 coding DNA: TGTGCCAGCAGCTCCTCAGGGGAGGGCTACGAGCAGTACTTC.

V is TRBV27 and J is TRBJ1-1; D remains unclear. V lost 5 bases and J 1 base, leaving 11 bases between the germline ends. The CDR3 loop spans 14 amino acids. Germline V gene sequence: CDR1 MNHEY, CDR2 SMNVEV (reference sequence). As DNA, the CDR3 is TGTGCCAGCAGTCAGGTCCGACGGAACACTGAAGCTTTCTTT. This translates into CASSQVRRNTEAFF.

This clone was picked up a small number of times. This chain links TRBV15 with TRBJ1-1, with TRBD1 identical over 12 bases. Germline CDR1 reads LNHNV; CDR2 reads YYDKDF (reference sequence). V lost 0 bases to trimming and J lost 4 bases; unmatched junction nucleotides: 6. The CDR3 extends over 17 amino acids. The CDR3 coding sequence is TGTGCCACCAGCAGAGATGGGACAGGGGGCTGGGGCACTGAAGCTTTCTTT. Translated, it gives CATSRDGTGGWGTEAFF.

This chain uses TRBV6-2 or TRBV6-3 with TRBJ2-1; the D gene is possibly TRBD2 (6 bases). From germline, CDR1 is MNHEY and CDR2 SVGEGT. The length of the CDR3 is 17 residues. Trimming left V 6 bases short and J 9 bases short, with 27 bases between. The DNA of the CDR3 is TGTGCCAGCAGCTGGAGGGACGGTTCCGTGAGGGTGGGTGAGCAGTTCTTC. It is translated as CASSWRDGSVRVGEQFF.

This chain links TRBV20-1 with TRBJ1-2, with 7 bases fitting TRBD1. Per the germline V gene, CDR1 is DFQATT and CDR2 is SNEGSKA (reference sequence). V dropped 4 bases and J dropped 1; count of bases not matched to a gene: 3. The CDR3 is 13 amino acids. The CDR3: CSAIDRDNYGYTF. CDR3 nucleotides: TGCAGTGCTATTGACAGGGATAACTATGGCTACACCTTC.

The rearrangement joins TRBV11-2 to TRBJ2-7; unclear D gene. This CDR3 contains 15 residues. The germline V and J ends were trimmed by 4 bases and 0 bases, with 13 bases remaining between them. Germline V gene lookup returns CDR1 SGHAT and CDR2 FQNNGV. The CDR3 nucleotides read TGTGCCAGCAGCTCCCGAGGAGCGTTCTCCTACGAGCAGTACTTC. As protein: CASSSRGAFSYEQYF.

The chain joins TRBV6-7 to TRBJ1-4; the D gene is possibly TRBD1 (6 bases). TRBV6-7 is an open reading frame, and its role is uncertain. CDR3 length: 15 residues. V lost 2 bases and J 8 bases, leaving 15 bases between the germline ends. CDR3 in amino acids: CASSYVGRGREKLFF. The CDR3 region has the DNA TGTGCCAGCAGTTACGTGGGCAGGGGAAGGGAAAAACTGTTTTTT.

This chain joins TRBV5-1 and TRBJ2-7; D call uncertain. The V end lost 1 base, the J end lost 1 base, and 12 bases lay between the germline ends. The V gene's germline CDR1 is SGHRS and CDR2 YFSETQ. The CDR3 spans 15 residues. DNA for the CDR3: TGCGCCAGCAGCTTGTCCGACTCATTATCCTACGAGCAGTACTTC. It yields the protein CASSLSDSLSYEQYF.

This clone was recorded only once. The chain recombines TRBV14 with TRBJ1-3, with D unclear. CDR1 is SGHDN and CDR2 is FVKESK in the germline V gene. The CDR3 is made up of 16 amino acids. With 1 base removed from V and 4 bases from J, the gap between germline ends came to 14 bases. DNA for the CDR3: TGTGCCAGCAGCCAAGTCTCCTACACAGCCGGAAACACCATATATTTT. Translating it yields CASSQVSYTAGNTIYF.